The present TCR beta chain was sequenced within a study of control samples from healthy donors and cancer patients. Germline CDR1 and CDR2: SGDLS and YYNGEE. V gave up 3 bases and J gave up 7 bases; unmatched junction bases: 12. CDR3 length: 16 amino acids. Some clones are missing from TCRdb's copy, which holds only in-frame ones; the method was immunoSEQ multiplex PCR. The table has about 89,000 clones, approximately 81% seen once. This receptor was obtained from a woman between 40 and 55 years old in good health. Input material: blood. This rearrangement joins TRBV9 to TRBJ2-2, with 7 bases that match TRBD2. The CDR3: CASSGGLTSLGGELFF. The CDR3 region has the DNA TGTGCCAGCAGCGGGGGACTGACTAGCTTGGGCGGGGAGCTGTTTTTT.